This record concerns one TCR beta chain sequence. Its antigen is not identified. Primers for the PCR totalled 60 Vbeta and 13 Jbeta. Clones were sequenced by immunoSEQ multiplex PCR, and TCRdb holds only the in-frame ones, with some missing. The sample gives approximately 140,000 clones, almost 85% of which show up once; around 1.9% is in the top ten. This sample was included in a study of cytomegalovirus exposure and HLA in healthy donors. Study-wide results and limits: Some highly shared sequence variants likely arose as a pipeline artifact. There were some public TCRs occurring in many donors, but most TCR sequences were rare.

The CDR3 spans 12 residues. V lost 3 bases and J 11 bases, leaving 12 bases between the germline ends. CDR1 is KGHSH and CDR2 is LQKENI in the germline V gene. The V and J genes are TRBV18 and TRBJ2-3; D might be TRBD1 (6 bases). The specimen sequenced was PBMCs. This sequence was found in a middle-aged woman in good health and CMV-seronegative. The DNA for the CDR3 is TGTGCCAGCTCACCCCCCCAGGGGAGGCAGTATTTT. It translates to CASSPPQGRQYF.